Following are 5 T cell receptor beta chains from one sample sequenced in a study of regulatory T cells in long-lasting Graves disease (dated by TCRdb to about 2021). The sample's time point label, in plain terms: persistent/refractory GD, antithyroid drugs over 5 years with positive TRAb. For both TCR sequencing and RNA sequencing, RNA was extracted from PBMCs using TRIzol. Library method: multiplex PCR. Sequencer: Illumina HiSeq 4000. TCR beta libraries were built with iRepertoire HTBI primers and Arm-PCR amplification of CDR3 regions. TCRdb itself trimmed the public reads at Q25 with fastp, ran MiXCR and retained productive beta chains. Each record represents a unique CDR3 protein, reported with the most common genes and DNA among its rows. The sample contains about 470,000 distinct CDR3 sequences, more than 20% of them found a single time. In total, the top ten clones hold about 8.3% of the sample.

The sample consisted of peripheral blood mononuclear cells (PBMCs), taken when the disease was refractory, from a patient treated with antithyroid drugs. The source of these receptors is a female donor with Graves disease.

V is TRBV7-8 and J is TRBJ1-5; D is unclear. Trimming pared 4 bases from V and 3 bases from J, leaving 13 bases between. Germline CDR1 SGHVS, CDR2 FQNEAQ. The CDR3 has 15 residues. CDR3 protein: CASSSYPGNNQPQHF. CDR3 DNA sequence: TGTGCCAGCAGCTCGTATCCGGGAAACAATCAGCCCCAGCATTTT.

Only a few counts were recorded for this clonotype. Since a much larger clone is just one base distant, this may be a read error. This chain uses TRBV2 with TRBJ1-5, with TRBD1 as a possible D gene (5 bases). This CDR3 has 14 amino acids. Germline V gene data show CDR1 as SNHLY and CDR2 as FYNNEI. The CDR3 sequence: CVSRLGGNNQPQHF. CDR3 in DNA: TGTGTCAGCAGGCTTGGGGGGAACAATCAGCCCCAGCATTTT.

This clonotype was found many times. CDR3 nucleotide sequence: TGTGCCAGCAGGGCGGACAGCTGGAACACTGAAGCTTTCTTT. This encodes CASRADSWNTEAFF. V gene TRBV12-3 or TRBV12-4 combines with J gene TRBJ1-1; D is perhaps TRBD1 (6 bases). V lost 6 bases and J lost 1, with 12 bases in between. This CDR3 is 14 amino acids long.

This clonotype was detected many times. The chain couples TRBV2 to TRBJ1-1; D is possibly TRBD1 (5 bases). The germline V gene has CDR1 SNHLY and CDR2 FYNNEI. The CDR3 spans 15 residues. Between the trimmed V and J ends, which lost 11 bases and 3 bases, there was a span of 22 bases. This CDR3 is CAALGEKTVYTEAFF. The DNA for the CDR3 is TGTGCCGCCTTGGGGGAAAAAACTGTGTACACTGAAGCTTTCTTT.

This clonotype was seen repeatedly, ten times or more. The chain combines TRBV10-2 with TRBJ1-5; possibly TRBD1 for D (6 bases). The CDR3 is made up of 16 amino acids. V was cut by 2 bases and J by 5 bases, with 16 bases left in between. CDR1 is WSHSY and CDR2 is SAAADI in the germline V gene. This CDR3 reads CASSEHLTGTYQPQHF. The CDR3 DNA sequence: TGCGCCAGCAGTGAGCACCTTACAGGGACCTATCAGCCCCAGCATTTT.